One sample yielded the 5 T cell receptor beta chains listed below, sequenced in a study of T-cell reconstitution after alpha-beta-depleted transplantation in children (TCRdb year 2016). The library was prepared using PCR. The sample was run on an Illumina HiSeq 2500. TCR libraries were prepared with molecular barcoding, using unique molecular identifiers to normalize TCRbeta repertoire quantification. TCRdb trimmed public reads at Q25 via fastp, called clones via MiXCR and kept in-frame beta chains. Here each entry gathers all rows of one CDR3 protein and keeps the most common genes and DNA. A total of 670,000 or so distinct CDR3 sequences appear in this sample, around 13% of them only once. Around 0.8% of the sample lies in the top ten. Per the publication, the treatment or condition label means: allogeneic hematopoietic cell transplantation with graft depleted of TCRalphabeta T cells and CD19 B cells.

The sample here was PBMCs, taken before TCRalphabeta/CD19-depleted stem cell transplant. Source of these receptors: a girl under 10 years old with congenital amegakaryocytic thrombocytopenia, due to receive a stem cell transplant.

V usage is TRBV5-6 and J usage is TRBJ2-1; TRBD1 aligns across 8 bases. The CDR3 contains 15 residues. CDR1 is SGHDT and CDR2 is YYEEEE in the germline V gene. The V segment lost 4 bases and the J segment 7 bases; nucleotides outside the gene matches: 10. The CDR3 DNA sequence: TGTGCCAGCAGCAACGGACAGGGTTTAAGGAATGAGCAGTTCTTC. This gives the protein CASSNGQGLRNEQFF.

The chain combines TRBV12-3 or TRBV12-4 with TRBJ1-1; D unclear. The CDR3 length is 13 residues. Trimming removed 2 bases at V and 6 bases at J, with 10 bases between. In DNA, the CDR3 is TGTGCCAGCAGTTTATTCTGGGGATCTGAAGCTTTCTTT. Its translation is CASSLFWGSEAFF.

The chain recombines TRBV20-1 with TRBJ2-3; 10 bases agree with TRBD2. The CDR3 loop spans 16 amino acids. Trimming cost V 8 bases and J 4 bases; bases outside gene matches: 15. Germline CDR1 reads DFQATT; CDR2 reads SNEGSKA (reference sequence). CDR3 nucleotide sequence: TGCAGTACTCACTCCACTAGCGGGATAAACGCAGATACGCAGTATTTT. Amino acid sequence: CSTHSTSGINADTQYF.

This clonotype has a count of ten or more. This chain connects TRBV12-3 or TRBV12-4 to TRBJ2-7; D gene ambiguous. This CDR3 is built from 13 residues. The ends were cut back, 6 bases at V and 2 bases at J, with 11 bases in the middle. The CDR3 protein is CASSLNWPYEQYF. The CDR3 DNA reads TGTGCCAGCAGCCTTAACTGGCCCTACGAGCAGTACTTC.

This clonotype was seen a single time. CDR3 bases: TGTGCCAGCAGTCCAAGCGTTACCAGCTCCTACAATGAGCAGTTCTTC. Amino acid sequence: CASSPSVTSSYNEQFF. The chain has TRBV27 and TRBJ2-1; D not resolved. CDR3 size: 16 residues. The germline gives CDR1 MNHEY, CDR2 SMNVEV (reference sequence). Trimming shortened V by 5 bases and J by 0 bases, and 14 bases separated the two germline ends.